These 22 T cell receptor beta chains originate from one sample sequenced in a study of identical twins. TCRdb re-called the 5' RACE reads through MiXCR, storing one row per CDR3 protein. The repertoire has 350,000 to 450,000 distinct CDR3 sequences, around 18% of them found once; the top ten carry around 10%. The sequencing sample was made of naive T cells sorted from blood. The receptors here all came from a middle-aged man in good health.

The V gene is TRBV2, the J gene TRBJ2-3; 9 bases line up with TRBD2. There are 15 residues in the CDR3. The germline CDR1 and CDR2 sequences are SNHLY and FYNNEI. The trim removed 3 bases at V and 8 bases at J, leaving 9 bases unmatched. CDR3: CASSDLAGMPGTQYF. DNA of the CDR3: TGTGCCAGCAGTGATCTAGCGGGGATGCCGGGTACGCAGTATTTT.

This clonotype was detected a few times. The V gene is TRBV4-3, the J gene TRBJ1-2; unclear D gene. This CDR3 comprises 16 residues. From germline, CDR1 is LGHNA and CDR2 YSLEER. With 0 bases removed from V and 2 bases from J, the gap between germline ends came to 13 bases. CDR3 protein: CASSQEVSQTNYGYTF. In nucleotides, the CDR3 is TGCGCCAGCAGCCAAGAAGTGTCCCAGACGAACTATGGCTACACCTTC.

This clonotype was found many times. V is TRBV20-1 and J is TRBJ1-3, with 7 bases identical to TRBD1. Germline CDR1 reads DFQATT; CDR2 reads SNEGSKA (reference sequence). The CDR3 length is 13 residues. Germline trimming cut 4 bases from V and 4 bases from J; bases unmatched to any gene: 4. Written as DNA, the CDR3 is TGCAGTGCTACCCGGGACAGCGGAAACACCATATATTTT. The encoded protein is CSATRDSGNTIYF.

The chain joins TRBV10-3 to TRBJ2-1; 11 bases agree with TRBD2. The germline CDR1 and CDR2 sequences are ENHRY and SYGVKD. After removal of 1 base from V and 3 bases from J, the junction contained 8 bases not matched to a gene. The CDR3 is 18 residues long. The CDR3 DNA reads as TGTGCCATCAGTGAGTTGAGTAGCGGGAGGGCCGACTACAATGAGCAGTTCTTC. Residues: CAISELSSGRADYNEQFF.

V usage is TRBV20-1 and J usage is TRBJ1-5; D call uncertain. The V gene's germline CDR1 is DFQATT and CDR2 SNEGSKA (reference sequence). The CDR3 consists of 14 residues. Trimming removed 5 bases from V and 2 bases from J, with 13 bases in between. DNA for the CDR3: TGCAGTGCTGGGGTGGGTGGCGGCAATCAGCCCCAGCATTTT. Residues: CSAGVGGGNQPQHF.

CDR3 nucleotide sequence: TGTGCCAGCAGCCAAGCGACAGTCTACGAGCAGTACTTC. It codes for CASSQATVYEQYF. V usage is TRBV14 and J usage is TRBJ2-7, with TRBD1 as a possible D gene (5 bases). The CDR3 covers 13 residues. Germline CDR1 is SGHDN and CDR2 is FVKESK. V lost 1 base, J lost 3 bases, and 7 bases lay in between. Supplemented by reference TRBV14 and TRBJ2-7, the full variable domain reads EAGVTQFPSHSVIEKGQTVTLRCDPISGHDNLYWYRRVMGKEIKFLLHFVKESKQDESGMPNNRFLAERTGGTYSTLKVQPAELEDSGVYFCASSQATVYEQYFGPGTRLTVT.

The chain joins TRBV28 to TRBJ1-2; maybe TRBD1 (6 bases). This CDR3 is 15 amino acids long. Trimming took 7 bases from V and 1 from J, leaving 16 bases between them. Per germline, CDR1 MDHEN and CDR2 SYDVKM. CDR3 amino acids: CASTLSDRNNYGYTF. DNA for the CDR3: TGTGCCAGCACCCTATCCGACAGGAATAACTATGGCTACACCTTC.

This CDR3 is CASSLVVRHPNTEAFF. CDR3 coding DNA: TGCGCCAGCAGCTTGGTAGTTCGTCATCCGAACACTGAAGCTTTCTTT. This rearrangement joins TRBV5-1 to TRBJ1-1; no definite D call. The CDR3 extends over 16 amino acids. Germline V lookup: CDR1 SGHRS, CDR2 YFSETQ. The V gene lost 0 bases and the J gene lost 1 base, with 13 bases spanning the gap.

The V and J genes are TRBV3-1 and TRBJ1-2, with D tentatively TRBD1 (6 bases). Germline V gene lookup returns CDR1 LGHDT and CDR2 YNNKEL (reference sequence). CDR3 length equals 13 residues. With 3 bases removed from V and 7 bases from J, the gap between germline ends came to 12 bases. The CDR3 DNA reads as TGTGCCAGCAGCCAGCTAGGGGGGCCTGGCTACACCTTC. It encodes CASSQLGGPGYTF.

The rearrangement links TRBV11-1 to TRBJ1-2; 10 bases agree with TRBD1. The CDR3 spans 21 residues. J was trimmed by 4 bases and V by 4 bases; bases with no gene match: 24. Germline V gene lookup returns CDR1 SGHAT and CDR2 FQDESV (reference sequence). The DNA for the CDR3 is TGTGCCAGCAGCTCTAGGATGACAGGGGGCCATGTTCAAGCAGGGAGCTATGGCTACACCTTC. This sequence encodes CASSSRMTGGHVQAGSYGYTF. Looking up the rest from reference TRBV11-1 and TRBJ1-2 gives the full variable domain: EAEVAQSPRYKITEKSQAVAFWCDPISGHATLYWYRQILGQGPELLVQFQDESVVDDSQLPKDRFSAERLKGVDSTLKIQPAELGDSAMYLCASSSRMTGGHVQAGSYGYTFGSGTRLTVV.

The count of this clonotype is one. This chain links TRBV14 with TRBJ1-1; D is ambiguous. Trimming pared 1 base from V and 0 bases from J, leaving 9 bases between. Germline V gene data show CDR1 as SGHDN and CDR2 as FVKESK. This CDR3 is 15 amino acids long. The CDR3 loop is CASSQVATLNTEAFF. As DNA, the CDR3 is TGTGCCAGCAGCCAAGTGGCTACCTTGAACACTGAAGCTTTCTTT.

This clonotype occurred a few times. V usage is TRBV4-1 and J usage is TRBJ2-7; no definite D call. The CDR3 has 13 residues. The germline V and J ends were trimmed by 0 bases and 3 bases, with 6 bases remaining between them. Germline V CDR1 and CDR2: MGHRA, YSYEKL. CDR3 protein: CASSQEQNYEQYF. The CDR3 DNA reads TGCGCCAGCAGCCAAGAACAGAACTACGAGCAGTACTTC.

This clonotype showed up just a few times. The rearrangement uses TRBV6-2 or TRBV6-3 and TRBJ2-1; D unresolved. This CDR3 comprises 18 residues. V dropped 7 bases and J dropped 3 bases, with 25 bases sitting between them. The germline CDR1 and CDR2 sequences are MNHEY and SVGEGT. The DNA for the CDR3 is TGTGCCAGCACCAAGTACCCCGGACGGATTTCGCTCTACAATGAGCAGTTCTTC. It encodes CASTKYPGRISLYNEQFF.

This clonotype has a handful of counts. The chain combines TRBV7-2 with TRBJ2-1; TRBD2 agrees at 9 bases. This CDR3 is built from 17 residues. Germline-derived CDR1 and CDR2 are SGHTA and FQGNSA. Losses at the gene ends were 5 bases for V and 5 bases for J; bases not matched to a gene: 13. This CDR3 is CASSERLLREGHNEQFF. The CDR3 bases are TGTGCCAGCAGCGAACGCCTTTTGCGGGAGGGCCACAATGAGCAGTTCTTC.

CDR3 amino acids: CASSEVLAGFGNEQFF. DNA for the CDR3: TGTGCCAGCAGCGAGGTACTAGCGGGGTTTGGAAATGAGCAGTTCTTC. This rearrangement joins TRBV9 to TRBJ2-1; 10 nucleotides match TRBD2. Trimming took 3 bases from V and 7 from J; bases not matched to a gene: 10. Germline V gene data show CDR1 as SGDLS and CDR2 as YYNGEE. The CDR3 has 16 amino acids.

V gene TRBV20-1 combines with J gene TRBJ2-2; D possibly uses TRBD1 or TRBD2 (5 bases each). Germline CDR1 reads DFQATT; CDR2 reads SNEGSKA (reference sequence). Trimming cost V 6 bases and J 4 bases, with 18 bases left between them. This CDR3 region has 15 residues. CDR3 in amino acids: CSAPRRDLGTGELFF. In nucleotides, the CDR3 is TGCAGTGCCCCTCGTCGGGACCTGGGCACCGGGGAGCTGTTTTTT.

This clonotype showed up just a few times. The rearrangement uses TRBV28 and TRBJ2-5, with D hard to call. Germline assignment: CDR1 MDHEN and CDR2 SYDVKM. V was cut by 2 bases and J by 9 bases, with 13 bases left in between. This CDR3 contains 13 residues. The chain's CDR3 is CASSLGPRGSQYF. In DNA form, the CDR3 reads TGTGCCAGCAGTTTAGGGCCGCGAGGTTCCCAGTACTTC.

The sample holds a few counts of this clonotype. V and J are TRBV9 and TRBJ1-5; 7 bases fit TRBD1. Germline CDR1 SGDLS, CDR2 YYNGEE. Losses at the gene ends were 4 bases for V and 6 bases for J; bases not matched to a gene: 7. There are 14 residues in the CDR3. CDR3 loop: CASSLGGRGQPQHF. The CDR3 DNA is TGTGCCAGCAGCTTAGGGGGCCGGGGTCAGCCCCAGCATTTT.

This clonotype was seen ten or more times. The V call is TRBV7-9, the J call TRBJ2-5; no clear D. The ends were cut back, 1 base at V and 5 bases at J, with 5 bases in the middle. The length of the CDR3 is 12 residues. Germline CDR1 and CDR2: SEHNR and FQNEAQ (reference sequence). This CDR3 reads CASSLGRETQYF. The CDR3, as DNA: TGTGCCAGCAGCTTAGGAAGGGAGACCCAGTACTTC.

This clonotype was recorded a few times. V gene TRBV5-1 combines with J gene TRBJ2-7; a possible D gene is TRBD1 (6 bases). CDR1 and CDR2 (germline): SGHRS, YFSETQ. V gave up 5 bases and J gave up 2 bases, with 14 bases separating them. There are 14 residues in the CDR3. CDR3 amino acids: CASSQGIWAYEQYF. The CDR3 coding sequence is TGCGCCAGCAGTCAGGGGATTTGGGCCTACGAGCAGTACTTC.

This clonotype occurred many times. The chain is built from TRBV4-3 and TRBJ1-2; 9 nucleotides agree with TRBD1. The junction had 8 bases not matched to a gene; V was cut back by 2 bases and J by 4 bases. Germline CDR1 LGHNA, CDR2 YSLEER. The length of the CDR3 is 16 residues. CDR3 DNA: TGCGCCAGCAGCCAAAGAATGGACAGGGGTCCCTATGGCTACACCTTC. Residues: CASSQRMDRGPYGYTF.

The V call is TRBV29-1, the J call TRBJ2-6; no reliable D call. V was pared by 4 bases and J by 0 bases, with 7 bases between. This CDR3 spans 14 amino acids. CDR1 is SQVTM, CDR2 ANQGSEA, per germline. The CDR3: CSVGLVSGANVLTF. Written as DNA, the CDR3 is TGCAGCGTTGGTCTGGTCTCTGGGGCCAACGTCCTGACTTTC.